Listed here is a single T cell receptor (beta chain). The target of this receptor is not known. Base qualities are not at hand, and no much larger clone is one base apart. These data belong to a study of technical replicates of blood from a few donors (dated by TCRdb to 2016 to 2017). Library preparation employed the immunoSEQ multiplex PCR assay. The immuneACCESS repertoire file appears here via TCRdb, limited to in-frame rearrangements. These files lack a portion of the clones; in checked studies, under half of the deficit traces to unresolved V genes, and the cause of the others is not known. The table for this sample lists 77,000 or so clones; 80% to 95% of them were counted only once. The ten largest account for 0.41% of the sample. V is reduced by 5 bases and J by 2 bases, leaving a spacing of 13 bases between them. From the cysteine through the phenylalanine, the CDR3 covers 16 amino acids. Only the CDR3 portion is preserved as DNA: 48 bases, with reading frame beginning at the first base. From a lookup of the germline V gene, CDR1 and CDR2 are SGHTA and FQGTGA.

The receptor's source is a human donor in good health. Here the chain combines TRBV7-3 and TRBJ2-6; the D gene is possibly TRBD2, with 6 bases matching. Input material: T cells isolated from PBMCs. The nucleotide sequence is given as TGTGCCAGCAGCCCGACTAGTATGCCTGGGGCCAACGTCCTGACTTTC. It translates as CASSPTSMPGANVLTF.